Detailed here is one T cell receptor (beta chain). The clone's antigen remains unknown. Base qualities are not recorded, but no much larger clone differs from it by a single base. Receptor libraries were prepared by 5' RACE. The sequencing machine was an Illumina HiSeq 2500. The second PCR ran for roughly 7 to 11 cycles and used a J-beta primer mix along with a sample-barcoded 5' primer. A unique molecular identifier was introduced onto each TCR beta cDNA molecule by a template-switch 5' adaptor carrying 12 random nucleotides. Each sample yielded at least 2.5 million CDR3-containing paired-end reads. All of the RNA was converted into first-strand cDNA using the Mint cDNA synthesis kit, with a TRBC-specific oligonucleotide serving as the primer. All cDNA was treated with uracil-DNA glycosylase and then went through a first 18-cycle PCR with the universal primers M1SS and BC2_uni_R. From the authors' description of their analysis: For normalization, 1 million high-quality reads, each with a distinct molecular identifier, were randomly selected from each sample. Instead of being binned into consensus sequences, reads with shared molecular identifiers were discarded. CDR3 identification, clonotype clustering and error correction used MiTCR with a Q25 quality threshold and the strictest error-elimination algorithm. A nonparametric unseen species model with Euler transformation was used to estimate lower-bound total TCR beta diversity. The public sequencing data were trimmed at Q25 with fastp and processed into clonotypes with MiXCR by TCRdb, which kept only in-frame beta chains. Rows are unified per CDR3 protein, each entry keeping the most common DNA and genes. These V and J calls are TCRdb output, not the study's own analysis. The sample includes over 1,200,000 distinct CDR3 sequences, with almost 60% observed a single time. 6.5% to 8.5% of the sample is held by the ten biggest clonotypes.

The roughly 39 donors, aged about 6 to 95 years, were systemically healthy Caucasian individuals from Russia. Around 10 milliliters of peripheral blood were drawn from each donor into EDTA-treated Vacutainer tubes. Ficoll-Paque density-gradient centrifugation was used to isolate PBMCs, with at least 7 million obtained per sample. Trizol reagent was used to extract total RNA from PBMCs, with at least 5 micrograms per sample. For every donor, an aliquot of PBMCs went through flow cytometry to measure the percentages of naive CD45RAhigh/CD27high T cells. The CDR3 runs 16 residues from the cysteine to the phenylalanine. The only DNA kept is the CDR3, 48 bases in frame from the first base. CDR1 LGHNA and CDR2 YNFKEQ are derived from the germline V gene. Trimming at the junction amounts to 1 base on V and 0 bases on J, and the germline ends lie 10 bases apart. The data were taken from a study of blood T cells in healthy people across ages (dated by TCRdb to about 2015). With respect to the entire study: In model experiments, template switching captured about one uniquely barcoded TCR beta cDNA molecule for every two T cells. To track age-related changes in TCR beta repertoire diversity, the study relied on deep sequencing normalized with unique cDNA molecular identifiers. Four age groups were formed from the donors: young (average 16 years), middle-aged (approximately 40), aged (62) and long-lived (roughly 88). To avoid experimental bias, donors of different ages were spread randomly across the sequencing lanes. Two additional independent replicas of 1 million unique cDNA reads from the same blood draw were analyzed for two donors (one aged 18 to 29 and one aged 80 or older).

What the work shows at the level of the full study, not this receptor alone: Observed TCR beta diversity per million T cells fell roughly linearly with age, and a significant reduction was already apparent by age about 38. The CMV infection status of donors was not known, potentially confounding age-related changes in expanded clonotypes. Conclusive comparison of naive and antigen-experienced compartments was prevented by the profiling of bulk unsorted PBMCs. Compared with the aged group, the long-lived group had more naive CD4+ T cells, fewer expanded clones and increased TCR diversity, suggesting age selection. Estimates of total diversity from one million sequenced T cells were regarded as lower bounds and underestimates. There was a strong correlation between observed TCR beta diversity and the percentage of naive T cells measured by flow cytometry.

The sequence joins TRBV4-2 to TRBJ2-1; TRBD2 is possibly the D segment (6 matching bases). The TCR originated in a man aged 18 to 35 in good health. The sample comprised blood. The DNA sequence follows: TGTGCCAGCAGCCAAGGGGACTTCAGCTCCTACAATGAGCAGTTCTTC. Protein translation: CASSQGDFSSYNEQFF.